These 8 T cell receptor beta chains were sequenced from one sample in a study of T cell responses to AZD1222 COVID-19 vaccine. The repertoire was sequenced with immunoSEQ multiplex PCR; TCRdb's copy has only in-frame clones and lacks some. This table holds 95,000 to 100,000 clones, less than 95% found once. This sample comprised peripheral blood, obtained on day 0 of AZD1222 vaccination. These receptors were taken from an adult in good health.

CDR3 DNA: TGTGCCAGCACGGACACCTCCTACGAGCAGTACTTC. As protein: CASTDTSYEQYF. The J gene is TRBJ2-7, the V gene TRBV2; a weak D match, TRBD1 (5 bases). V was pared by 7 bases and J by 0 bases, with 7 bases between. This CDR3 region has 12 residues. Germline CDR1 and CDR2: SNHLY and FYNNEI.

The chain carries TRBV28 and TRBJ1-2; D gene unclear. Germline lookup yields CDR1 MDHEN and CDR2 SYDVKM. The CDR3 extends over 14 amino acids. Trimming took off 11 bases at V and 4 bases at J, with 20 bases between the two ends. The CDR3 spells CACSGSLPSYGYTF. The CDR3 coding sequence is TGTGCCTGCTCCGGGTCCCTTCCTTCCTATGGCTACACCTTC.

This sequence joins TRBV10-3 and TRBJ1-4, with D possibly TRBD1 on 5 matching bases. Trimming shortened V by 10 bases and J by 5 bases, and 23 bases separated the two germline ends. The CDR3 runs to 16 residues. Germline V gene lookup returns CDR1 ENHRY and CDR2 SYGVKD. The CDR3 DNA reads TGTGCCACCAAATCTACCGGTGGGGCTGTGAATGAAAAACTGTTTTTT. The encoded protein is CATKSTGGAVNEKLFF.

This sequence joins TRBV25-1 and TRBJ1-3; weak D call: TRBD1 (5 bases). Germline CDR1 reads MGHDK; CDR2 reads SYGVNS. The CDR3 extends over 14 amino acids. V lost 8 bases to trimming and J lost 4 bases, with 15 bases between them. DNA of the CDR3: TGTGCCAGCTCCCAGGGTTCGTTGGGAAACACCATATATTTT. Translated, it gives CASSQGSLGNTIYF.

The chain carries TRBV3-1 (or the pseudogene TRBV3-2) and TRBJ2-3; 9 positions agree with TRBD1. The CDR3 has 15 amino acids. Germline CDR1 reads LGHDT; CDR2 reads YNNKEL (reference sequence). Trimming removed 2 bases from V and 5 bases from J; junction bases left unmatched: 5. CDR3 sequence: CASSQLQGALDTQYF. CDR3 nucleotide sequence: TGTGCCAGCAGCCAATTACAGGGGGCTTTAGATACGCAGTATTTT.

The chain carries TRBV5-1 and TRBJ1-4; 11 nucleotides line up with TRBD1. After removal of 4 bases from V and 8 bases from J, the junction contained 4 bases not matched to a gene. Germline values: CDR1 SGHRS, CDR2 YFSETQ. This CDR3 region has 14 residues. CDR3 loop: CASSHGTGGEKLFF. In DNA form, the CDR3 reads TGCGCCAGCAGCCACGGGACAGGGGGGGAAAAACTGTTTTTT. Full variable domain (outside the CDR3, taken from reference TRBV5-1 and TRBJ1-4): KAGVTQTPRYLIKTRGQQVTLSCSPISGHRSVSWYQQTPGQGLQFLFEYFSETQRNKGNFPGRFSGRQFSNSRSEMNVSTLELGDSALYLCASSHGTGGEKLFFGSGTQLSVL.

In the case of this clone: This sample includes further DNA sequences coding for the same CDR3. The V and J genes are TRBV12-3 or TRBV12-4 and TRBJ1-2, with 7 bases that match TRBD1. The CDR3 contains 13 residues. The V gene end was trimmed by 5 bases and the J gene end by 4 bases; junction bases not matched to a gene: 4. CDR3 coding DNA: TGTGCCAGCAGTCCCGGGACAGCCTATGGCTACACCTTC. Amino acids: CASSPGTAYGYTF.

The chain combines TRBV19 with TRBJ1-1, with D unclear. Germline V lookup: CDR1 LNHDA, CDR2 SQIVND (reference sequence). This CDR3 is built from 15 residues. V was clipped by 5 bases and J by 4 bases, with 17 bases between them. The DNA of the CDR3 is TGTGCCAGTAGTCCCATCGGTTCTCGGGGCACTGAAGCTTTCTTT. Translating it yields CASSPIGSRGTEAFF.